This T cell receptor beta chain was profiled in a study of OX40 agonist ivuxolimab in advanced cancers. Turning to the study itself: Dose-escalation patients were diagnosed with hepatocellular carcinoma, melanoma, renal cell cancer or head and neck cancer.

Worth noting for this clone: What it recognizes is unknown.

Clones were read by immunoSEQ multiplex PCR, and TCRdb kept only the in-frame ones, dropping some. The repertoire holds approximately 38,000 clones, with 80% to 85% as singletons. Study results and caveats: There were also nonresponders showing low normalized T-cell clonal expansion. More expanded clones were seen, on average, in CD8+ T cells than in CD4+.

Sequencing was performed on CD4+ or CD8+ T cells sorted from blood, taken in a trial of the OX40 agonist ivuxolimab. The TCR originated in an adult with an advanced solid tumor such as melanoma, head and neck, liver or kidney cancer.

This CDR3 is CASSLGRYEQYF. DNA of the CDR3: TGTGCCAGCAGCTTAGGACGGTACGAGCAGTACTTC. The chain joins TRBV11-2 to TRBJ2-5, with D unresolved. The DNA end is more similar to TRBJ2-7, so the J call may be wrong. The CDR3 is made up of 12 amino acids. Germline V gene sequence: CDR1 SGHAT, CDR2 FQNNGV.